This T cell receptor (beta chain) was sequenced for a study of human T cells and chemical hapten exposure. This clonotype appeared many times. Individual cDNA molecules (in the library) carried attached unique molecular identifiers. Per the authors' pipeline: Samples contained a median of 95,638 TCRs, with a range of about 23,224 to 700,000. MiXCR, run by TCRdb on the RACE reads, gives a single entry per CDR3 protein. These V and J calls are TCRdb output, not the study's own analysis. The sample records 75,000 to 80,000 distinct CDR3 sequences, about 8.6% being singletons. Time point: healthy volunteer bleed at 6 weeks. Total RNA came from unfractionated whole blood. Trimming removed 2 bases at V and 7 bases at J, with 12 bases between. The CDR3 runs 15 residues. The V gene's germline CDR1 is SGHTA and CDR2 FQGTGA.

The sequence came from a female donor in good health. Some clones in this sample may be carry-over from other donors' samples. Sequenced input: whole blood. This chain links TRBV7-3 with TRBJ1-6; maybe TRBD1 (5 bases). As DNA, the CDR3 is TGTGCCAGCAGCTTAGGGGGGTTGAGAAATTCACCCCTCCACTTT. This encodes CASSLGGLRNSPLHF.